Presented here are 22 T cell receptor beta chains from one specimen sequenced in a study of T cells in Graves' hyperthyroidism and ophthalmopathy. Amplification of TCR beta CDR3 regions used RNA as the template. The study used the HTBI primer set for a first-round RT-PCR of the TCR CDR3. Each CDR3 protein gets one entry after TCRdb re-called the multiplex PCR reads with MiXCR. The table lists 500,000 to 700,000 distinct CDR3 sequences, 16% of them singletons. Sequencing used blood. The source is a woman in her late teens or twenties with Graves' hyperthyroidism.

This clonotype was detected a few times. The V gene is TRBV6-2 or TRBV6-3, the J gene TRBJ2-1; TRBD2 matches 12 bases. This CDR3 has 16 residues. Germline CDR1 MNHEY, CDR2 SVGEGT. The V gene end was trimmed by 2 bases and the J gene end by 4 bases; junction bases not matched to a gene: 3. DNA of the CDR3: TGTGCCAGCAGTTACAGGGGACTAGCGGGTTACAATGAGCAGTTCTTC. The encoded protein is CASSYRGLAGYNEQFF.

This clonotype has a handful of counts. V and J are TRBV29-1 and TRBJ2-1; D is undetermined. Germline values: CDR1 SQVTM, CDR2 ANQGSEA. CDR3 size: 10 residues. V shed 7 bases and J shed 8 bases, with 9 bases lying between them. CDR3 region: CSGARDEQFF. As DNA, the CDR3 is TGCAGCGGTGCACGGGATGAGCAGTTCTTC.

This clonotype came up many times. The J gene is TRBJ2-3, the V gene TRBV20-1, with TRBD2 identical over 8 bases. Germline V gives CDR1 DFQATT, CDR2 SNEGSKA (reference sequence). V trimming: 8 bases; J trimming: 1 base; junction bases outside the gene matches: 2. The CDR3 sequence is 12 residues long. CDR3 nucleotides: TGCAGTACGGGAGGGGGCACAGATACGCAGTATTTT. Encoded protein: CSTGGGTDTQYF.

The J gene is TRBJ2-2, the V gene TRBV20-1; 9 bases are a match to TRBD1. J lost 5 bases, V lost 7 bases, and 8 bases had no gene match. The CDR3 has 14 amino acids. Germline values: CDR1 DFQATT, CDR2 SNEGSKA (reference sequence). Here the CDR3 reads CSGRQGVRTGELFF. In DNA, the CDR3 is TGCAGTGGGAGACAGGGGGTGCGGACCGGGGAGCTGTTTTTT.

This clonotype has ten or more counts. The chain employs TRBV2 and TRBJ2-1; TRBD2 matches 12 bases. CDR1 and CDR2 (germline): SNHLY, FYNNEI. The CDR3 has 17 residues. V shed 5 bases and J 5 bases; nucleotides not matched to a gene: 10. CDR3 in amino acids: CASSHVGTSGRHNEQFF. Here the CDR3 DNA reads TGTGCCAGCAGTCATGTCGGGACTAGCGGGCGCCACAATGAGCAGTTCTTC.

This clonotype has at least ten counts. V usage is TRBV20-1 and J usage is TRBJ2-1, with 7 bases identical to TRBD2. Germline V CDR1 and CDR2: DFQATT, SNEGSKA (reference sequence). The ends lost 4 bases at V and 10 bases at J; junction bases unmatched: 13. The length of the CDR3 is 14 residues. This chain's CDR3 is CSATGNIKAGEQFF. CDR3 sequence (DNA): TGCAGTGCTACCGGGAACATAAAAGCGGGGGAGCAGTTCTTC.

This clonotype came up many times. The rearrangement uses TRBV7-2 and TRBJ2-2; D is undetermined. V was shortened by 3 bases and J by 7 bases, with 18 bases between the two germline ends. The CDR3 has 16 residues. Germline V lookup: CDR1 SGHTA, CDR2 FQGNSA. CDR3: CASSFRSFGFGGELFF. DNA for the CDR3: TGTGCCAGCAGCTTTAGGAGTTTTGGGTTCGGCGGGGAGCTGTTTTTT.

The chain links TRBV7-3 to TRBJ1-4; D possibly corresponds to TRBD1 (5 bases). CDR1 and CDR2 (germline): SGHTA, FQGTGA. Trimming left V 9 bases short and J 6 bases short, with 8 bases between. CDR3 length: 11 amino acids. CDR3 sequence reads: CARGLDEKLFF. CDR3 nucleotide sequence: TGTGCCAGGGGACTGGATGAAAAACTGTTTTTT.

J is TRBJ2-3 and V is TRBV29-1; TRBD1 matches at 9 bases. Trimming removed 0 bases from V and 4 bases from J; junction bases left unmatched: 5. Germline V gene data show CDR1 as SQVTM and CDR2 as ANQGSEA. The CDR3 covers 15 residues. The CDR3 region is CSVEDGQGFADTQYF. The DNA of the CDR3 is TGCAGCGTTGAAGACGGACAGGGGTTTGCAGATACGCAGTATTTT.

A few counts support this clonotype. This sequence joins TRBV6-2 or TRBV6-3 and TRBJ1-1; D not certain. Per the germline V gene, CDR1 is MNHEY and CDR2 is SVGEGT. The V and J ends lost 2 bases and 1 base respectively, with 8 bases between them. The length of the CDR3 is 14 residues. The CDR3: CASSYVGGNTEAFF. DNA of the CDR3: TGTGCCAGCAGTTACGTCGGCGGGAACACTGAAGCTTTCTTT.

The chain employs TRBV6-1 and TRBJ1-3; 9 bases are a match to TRBD1. Germline assignment: CDR1 MNHNS and CDR2 SASEGT. Germline trimming cut 6 bases from V and 2 bases from J; bases unmatched to any gene: 14. The CDR3 sequence is 18 residues long. The CDR3 sequence: CASSPTGGGRRAGNTIYF. CDR3 DNA sequence: TGTGCCAGCAGCCCAACAGGGGGCGGAAGAAGGGCTGGAAACACCATATATTTT.

This chain uses TRBV12-3 or TRBV12-4 with TRBJ2-5, with D perhaps matching TRBD1 (5 bases). Trimming removed 2 bases from V and 1 base from J, with 8 bases in between. The CDR3 sequence is 14 residues long. CDR3 sequence reads: CASSLPDTQETQYF. The DNA for the CDR3 is TGTGCCAGCAGTTTACCGGACACCCAAGAGACCCAGTACTTC.

This clonotype was counted ten times or more. The chain is built from TRBV20-1 and TRBJ2-7; no clear D gene. Germline V CDR1 and CDR2: DFQATT, SNEGSKA (reference sequence). V dropped 1 base and J dropped 1 base, with 8 bases sitting between them. The CDR3 extends over 13 amino acids. This CDR3 reads CSARGSGSYEQYF. CDR3 coding DNA: TGCAGTGCTAGAGGGTCTGGATCCTACGAGCAGTACTTC.

The chain couples TRBV10-3 to TRBJ2-5; 7 nucleotides agree with TRBD1. The CDR3 has 15 residues. After removal of 3 bases from V and 4 bases from J, the junction contained 8 bases not matched to a gene. Germline V gene sequence: CDR1 ENHRY, CDR2 SYGVKD. Here the CDR3 reads CAISEPTGKGETQYF. The DNA for the CDR3 is TGTGCCATCAGTGAACCGACAGGGAAGGGAGAGACCCAGTACTTC.

Many counts were recorded for this clonotype. The V call is TRBV7-2, the J call TRBJ2-1, with D possibly matching TRBD1 (5 bases). V dropped 1 base and J dropped 7 bases, with 14 bases sitting between them. From germline, CDR1 is SGHTA and CDR2 FQGNSA. There are 15 residues in the CDR3. CDR3 amino acids: CASSLGTQKVNEQFF. The CDR3 region has the DNA TGTGCCAGCAGCTTAGGGACACAGAAAGTTAATGAGCAGTTCTTC.

This clonotype has more than one count but fewer than ten. The chain uses TRBV12-3 or TRBV12-4 and TRBJ2-3; 14 bases map to TRBD2. CDR3 size: 17 residues. J was trimmed by 2 bases and V by 6 bases; bases with no gene match: 7. CDR3 bases: TGTGCCAGCAGCCCCGGGACTAGCGGGAGTAACACAGATACGCAGTATTTT. This codes for CASSPGTSGSNTDTQYF.

V is TRBV20-1 and J is TRBJ1-2; D possibly corresponds to TRBD1 (5 bases). The germline V gene has CDR1 DFQATT and CDR2 SNEGSKA (reference sequence). The CDR3 extends over 14 amino acids. The germline V and J ends were trimmed by 5 bases and 4 bases, with 17 bases remaining between them. The DNA for the CDR3 is TGCAGTGCTCCCGTCTTTAGGGGCCCCTATGGCTACACCTTC. Its translation: CSAPVFRGPYGYTF.

This clonotype was counted many times. The chain uses TRBV5-1 and TRBJ2-1; a possible D gene is TRBD1 (6 bases). CDR1 and CDR2 from the germline V gene are SGHRS and YFSETQ. The CDR3 contains 16 residues. V was shortened by 0 bases and J by 5 bases, with 15 bases between the two germline ends. The CDR3 is CASSLAGDRWDNEQFF. The CDR3 nucleotides read TGCGCCAGCAGCTTGGCCGGTGACAGGTGGGACAATGAGCAGTTCTTC.

The genes are TRBV9 and TRBJ2-1; D gene uncertain. Trimming took off 0 bases at V and 6 bases at J, with 7 bases between the two ends. The CDR3 covers 13 residues. Per the germline V gene, CDR1 is SGDLS and CDR2 is YYNGEE. The CDR3 bases are TGTGCCAGCAGCGTAGCTCTAGTCAATGAGCAGTTCTTC. Protein product: CASSVALVNEQFF.

This clonotype occurred many times. The rearrangement links TRBV11-2 to TRBJ2-3; D is ambiguous. The CDR3 totals 12 residues. The V gene lost 5 bases and the J gene lost 2 bases, with 5 bases spanning the gap. Germline V gene data show CDR1 as SGHAT and CDR2 as FQNNGV. The CDR3 DNA sequence: TGTGCCAGCAGCCAGATCACAGATACGCAGTATTTT. Translation: CASSQITDTQYF.

In this sample, this clonotype turned up many times. The J gene is TRBJ2-5, the V gene TRBV28; no firm D call. The CDR3 length is 14 residues. The ends were cut back, 3 bases at V and 3 bases at J, with 11 bases in the middle. The germline CDR1 and CDR2 sequences are MDHEN and SYDVKM. CDR3 protein: CASSFVADKETQYF. The DNA for the CDR3 is TGTGCCAGCAGTTTTGTAGCTGATAAAGAGACCCAGTACTTC.

V usage is TRBV29-1 and J usage is TRBJ1-4; D is uncertain. The CDR3 covers 14 residues. Trimming left V 6 bases short and J 4 bases short, with 15 bases between. CDR1 is SQVTM, CDR2 ANQGSEA, per germline. CDR3 DNA sequence: TGCAGCGTGACTGGGGTACAAAGTAATGAAAAACTGTTTTTT. Amino acid sequence: CSVTGVQSNEKLFF.